Following are 10 T cell receptor beta chains from one sample sequenced in a study of blood T cell repertoires in COVID-19. Only in-frame clones appear in the TCRdb table, and some are missing; sequencing was by immunoSEQ multiplex PCR. The sample yields roughly 200,000 clones, around 88% seen once. Sequenced input: PBMCs or T cells enriched from blood (not recorded which). These TCRs come from a man in his forties or fifties with acute COVID-19.

J is TRBJ2-5 and V is TRBV27; D is perhaps TRBD1 (5 bases). In germline, CDR1 is MNHEY, CDR2 SMNVEV (reference sequence). V lost 5 bases and J 2 bases, leaving 9 bases between the germline ends. CDR3 length: 13 amino acids. CDR3 in amino acids: CASSHRGQETQYF. In DNA form, the CDR3 reads TGTGCCAGCAGTCATAGGGGACAAGAGACCCAGTACTTC.

The table lists this clone with many counts. The chain recombines TRBV9 with TRBJ2-5, with a tentative D call TRBD1 (6 bases). Trimming cost V 0 bases and J 5 bases, with 14 bases left between them. The length of the CDR3 is 15 residues. Germline CDR1 is SGDLS and CDR2 is YYNGEE. In DNA, the CDR3 is TGTGCCAGCAGCGTAGGAGGACAGAGGACTGAGACCCAGTACTTC. This codes for CASSVGGQRTETQYF. Combining the CDR3 with reference TRBV9 and TRBJ2-5 gives the whole variable domain DSGVTQTPKHLITATGQRVTLRCSPRSGDLSVYWYQQSLDQGLQFLIQYYNGEERAKGNILERFSAQQFPDLHSELNLSSLELGDSALYFCASSVGGQRTETQYFGPGTRLLVL.

The V and J genes are TRBV12-3 or TRBV12-4 and TRBJ1-1, with D unclear. The CDR3 consists of 13 residues. Trimming cost V 2 bases and J 1 base, with 5 bases left between them. The chain's CDR3 is CASSLRGNTEAFF. The CDR3 coding sequence is TGTGCCAGCAGTTTACGGGGGAACACTGAAGCTTTCTTT.

The J gene is TRBJ2-3, the V gene TRBV10-3; 7 bases match TRBD1. The CDR3 contains 15 residues. With V trimmed by 3 bases and J by 0 bases, 3 bases remained unmatched. Germline CDR1 is ENHRY and CDR2 is SYGVKD. The CDR3 bases are TGTGCCATCAGTGACGGACAGGCCAGCACAGATACGCAGTATTTT. This gives the protein CAISDGQASTDTQYF.

The J gene is TRBJ1-1, the V gene TRBV29-1; no clear D. Germline loops: CDR1 SQVTM, CDR2 ANQGSEA. The CDR3 totals 11 residues. The V and J ends lost 6 bases and 3 bases respectively, with 8 bases between them. The CDR3 DNA is TGCAGCGTAATGGGAGACACTGAAGCTTTCTTT. The encoded protein is CSVMGDTEAFF. The full variable domain, completed using reference TRBV29-1 and TRBJ1-1, is SAVISQKPSRDICQRGTSLTIQCQVDSQVTMMFWYRQQPGQSLTLIATANQGSEATYESGFVIDKFPISRPNLTFSTLTVSNMSPEDSSIYLCSVMGDTEAFFGQGTRLTVV.

The chain links TRBV27 to TRBJ2-1; the D gene is possibly TRBD2 (6 bases). V was shortened by 6 bases and J by 9 bases, with 15 bases between the two germline ends. The CDR3 is made up of 13 amino acids. CDR1 and CDR2 from the germline V gene are MNHEY and SMNVEV (reference sequence). CDR3 sequence: CASSRLGTLEQFF. CDR3 DNA sequence: TGTGCCAGCAGCCGACTAGGTACCCTTGAGCAGTTCTTC.

This clone was counted once. The rearrangement links TRBV2 to TRBJ2-1; 7 bases align to TRBD1. The germline V gene encodes CDR1 SNHLY and CDR2 FYNNEI. This CDR3 is built from 13 residues. V was pared by 4 bases and J by 5 bases, with 2 bases of the junction left unmatched. The CDR3 spells CASSGTGDNEQFF. The DNA of the CDR3 is TGTGCCAGCAGTGGTACAGGGGACAATGAGCAGTTCTTC.

This chain connects TRBV13 to TRBJ2-7; 10 nucleotides match TRBD1. CDR1 is PRHDT, CDR2 FYEKMQ, per germline (reference sequence). The CDR3 sequence is 16 residues long. V dropped 4 bases and J dropped 2; count of bases not matched to a gene: 8. Here the CDR3 DNA reads TGTGCCAGCAGCTCACAACCGGGACAGGGGCCCTACGAGCAGTACTTC. Translated, it gives CASSSQPGQGPYEQYF.

The J gene is TRBJ2-7, the V gene TRBV4-1; 15 nucleotides match TRBD2. The CDR3 spans 20 residues. The junction had 13 bases not matched to a gene; V was cut back by 2 bases and J by 2 bases. Germline values: CDR1 MGHRA, CDR2 YSYEKL. The CDR3: CASSQSGTGTSGRYAYEQYF. CDR3 bases: TGCGCCAGCAGCCAATCGGGCACCGGGACTAGCGGGAGGTATGCCTACGAGCAGTACTTC.

The chain recombines TRBV6-5 with TRBJ2-7, with 8 bases lining up with TRBD2. The V and J ends lost 6 bases and 5 bases, in that order; junction bases with no gene match: 9. This CDR3 contains 14 residues. Germline V gene data show CDR1 as MNHEY and CDR2 as SVGAGI. CDR3 in amino acids: CASRRQRESHEQYF. CDR3 in DNA: TGTGCCAGCAGGCGCCAGCGGGAGAGCCACGAGCAGTACTTC.